Listed below are T cell receptor beta chains from one sample, sequenced in a study of OX40 agonist ivuxolimab in advanced cancers. Produced via immunoSEQ multiplex PCR; TCRdb's table is partial and in-frame only. The sample yields under 75,000 clones, 84% seen once. Material: CD4+ or CD8+ T cells sorted from blood, obtained in a trial of the OX40 agonist ivuxolimab. The origin of the receptors is an adult with an advanced solid tumor such as melanoma, head and neck, liver or kidney cancer. Both conserved end residues are part of each CDR3. D genes are given only for firm matches. Size is omitted from some rows. Given values are once, few, many or a class for expanded clones.

clone size: -
D gene: -
V gene: TRBV19
CDR3 length: 14
J gene: TRBJ1-1
CDR3 DNA: TGTGCCAGTAGTATAGGACTAGAGGGCACTGAAGCTTTCTTT
CDR3 protein: CASSIGLEGTEAFF

clone size: -
D gene: TRBD1
V gene: TRBV5-1
CDR3 length: 14
J gene: TRBJ1-4
CDR3 DNA: TGCGCCAGCACCGACAGGGGGGCTAATGAAAAACTGTTTTTT
CDR3 protein: CASTDRGANEKLFF

clone size: -
D gene: -
V gene: TRBV7-9
CDR3 length: 13
J gene: TRBJ1-2
CDR3 DNA: TGTGCCAGCAGCTTAGTGTTAACTGATGGCTACACCTTC
CDR3 protein: CASSLVLTDGYTF

clone size: -
D gene: -
V gene: TRBV30
CDR3 length: 16
J gene: TRBJ2-2
CDR3 DNA: TGTGCCTGGAGTGGCGGGACAGCTGGGAACACCGGGGAGCTGTTTTTT
CDR3 protein: CAWSGGTAGNTGELFF

clone size: -
D gene: -
V gene: TRBV9
CDR3 length: 14
J gene: TRBJ2-3
CDR3 DNA: TGTGCCAGCAGTTTATCGGCCCGCACAGATACGCAGTATTTT
CDR3 protein: CASSLSARTDTQYF

clone size: -
D gene: TRBD1
V gene: TRBV28
CDR3 length: 15
J gene: TRBJ1-1
CDR3 DNA: TGTGCCAGCAGTTTTGACAGGGCGCGGAACACTGAAGCTTTCTTT
CDR3 protein: CASSFDRARNTEAFF

clone size: -
D gene: -
V gene: TRBV19
CDR3 length: 14
J gene: TRBJ1-6
CDR3 DNA: TGTGCCAGTAGTATATTTCCTACGGGGTCACCCCTCCACTTT
CDR3 protein: CASSIFPTGSPLHF

clone size: -
D gene: -
V gene: TRBV6-1
CDR3 length: 15
J gene: TRBJ2-1
CDR3 DNA: TGTGCCAGCAGTGGTCCCGGGACAACGATTAATGAGCAGTTCTTC
CDR3 protein: CASSGPGTTINEQFF

clone size: -
D gene: TRBD2
V gene: TRBV28
CDR3 length: 15
J gene: TRBJ2-1
CDR3 DNA: TGTGCCAGCAGTGACCTAGCGGGAGGTTCCCATGAGCAGTTCTTC
CDR3 protein: CASSDLAGGSHEQFF

clone size: -
D gene: -
V gene: TRBV2
CDR3 length: 13
J gene: TRBJ1-3
CDR3 DNA: TGTGCCAGCAGGGCGGACGGTAGAAACACCATATATTTT
CDR3 protein: CASRADGRNTIYF

clone size: -
D gene: TRBD1
V gene: TRBV5-5
CDR3 length: 15
J gene: TRBJ1-1
CDR3 DNA: TGTGCCAGCAGCTCTCTTAGGGGGCAGAAGACTGAAGCTTTCTTT
CDR3 protein: CASSSLRGQKTEAFF

clone size: once
D gene: -
V gene: TRBV2
CDR3 length: 17
J gene: TRBJ2-6
CDR3 DNA: TGTGCCATCCCCCGGGAGTGGAGGGCCTCTGGGGCCAACGTCCTGACTTTC
CDR3 protein: CAIPREWRASGANVLTF

clone size: -
D gene: TRBD1
V gene: TRBV7-9
CDR3 length: 14
J gene: TRBJ1-1
CDR3 DNA: TGTGCCAGCAGCCAGGGACAGGGGGACACTGAAGCTTTCTTT
CDR3 protein: CASSQGQGDTEAFF

clone size: -
D gene: -
V gene: TRBV7-2
CDR3 length: 14
J gene: TRBJ1-2
CDR3 DNA: TGTGCCAGCAGCTTAACGGGGGATAACTATGGCTACACCTTC
CDR3 protein: CASSLTGDNYGYTF

clone size: -
D gene: TRBD2
V gene: TRBV5-1
CDR3 length: 15
J gene: TRBJ2-7
CDR3 DNA: TGCGCCAGCAGCTTCCGAGCGGGAGCTGAGTACGAGCAGTACTTC
CDR3 protein: CASSFRAGAEYEQYF

clone size: -
D gene: -
V gene: TRBV9
CDR3 length: 15
J gene: TRBJ2-3
CDR3 DNA: TGTGCCAGCAGCGTAGAAGGCGGTTACACAGATACGCAGTATTTT
CDR3 protein: CASSVEGGYTDTQYF

clone size: -
D gene: TRBD2
V gene: TRBV7-6
CDR3 length: 15
J gene: TRBJ2-3
CDR3 DNA: TGTGCCAGCAGCCTGGGACTAGGTAGCACAGATACGCAGTATTTT
CDR3 protein: CASSLGLGSTDTQYF

clone size: few
D gene: -
V gene: TRBV27
CDR3 length: 16
J gene: TRBJ2-1
CDR3 DNA: TGTGCCAGCAGGGGTCCGACGGGGGTGACGTACAATGAGCAGTTCTTC
CDR3 protein: CASRGPTGVTYNEQFF

clone size: -
D gene: -
V gene: TRBV5-1
CDR3 length: 17
J gene: TRBJ2-1
CDR3 DNA: TGCGCCAGCAGCTTGTTAAGGGCAGGGCAAGGCTACAATGAGCAGTTCTTC
CDR3 protein: CASSLLRAGQGYNEQFF

clone size: -
D gene: TRBD1
V gene: TRBV10-2
CDR3 length: 12
J gene: TRBJ2-7
CDR3 DNA: TGCGCCAGCCGACAGGGGGACTACGAGCAGTACTTC
CDR3 protein: CASRQGDYEQYF

clone size: -
D gene: -
V gene: TRBV13
CDR3 length: 15
J gene: TRBJ1-1
CDR3 DNA: TGTGCCAGCCTGGGTTGGGGGGGCATGAACACTGAAGCTTTCTTT
CDR3 protein: CASLGWGGMNTEAFF

clone size: -
D gene: TRBD1
V gene: TRBV6-5
CDR3 length: 15
J gene: TRBJ2-7
CDR3 DNA: TGTGCCAGCAGTTACTACGGACAGGGCTCCTACGAGCAGTACTTC
CDR3 protein: CASSYYGQGSYEQYF

clone size: -
D gene: -
V gene: TRBV5-8
CDR3 length: 13
J gene: TRBJ1-2
CDR3 DNA: TGTGCCAGCAGCTTGGTACAGGACTATGGCTACACCTTC
CDR3 protein: CASSLVQDYGYTF

clone size: -
D gene: -
V gene: TRBV6-5
CDR3 length: 14
J gene: TRBJ1-2
CDR3 DNA: TGTGCCAGCAGTTACACGACAGGAAACTATGGCTACACCTTC
CDR3 protein: CASSYTTGNYGYTF

clone size: -
D gene: -
V gene: TRBV18
CDR3 length: 13
J gene: TRBJ1-1
CDR3 DNA: TGTGCCAGCTCACCAGGGGGGCGTACTGAAGCTTTCTTT
CDR3 protein: CASSPGGRTEAFF

clone size: -
D gene: -
V gene: TRBV6-5
CDR3 length: 11
J gene: TRBJ2-4
CDR3 DNA: TGTGCCAGCAGGCAAAAAAACATTCAGTACTTC
CDR3 protein: CASRQKNIQYF

clone size: -
D gene: -
V gene: TRBV6-5
CDR3 length: 13
J gene: TRBJ1-4
CDR3 DNA: TGTGCCAGCAGTTACACCCCAGGGGAAAAACTGTTTTTT
CDR3 protein: CASSYTPGEKLFF

clone size: -
D gene: -
V gene: TRBV5-4
CDR3 length: 15
J gene: TRBJ2-1
CDR3 DNA: TGTGCCAGCAGCTTGAGAGGGCAGTTAGGAAATGAGCAGTTCTTC
CDR3 protein: CASSLRGQLGNEQFF

clone size: -
D gene: -
V gene: TRBV11-3
CDR3 length: 13
J gene: TRBJ2-5
CDR3 DNA: TGTGCCAGCAGCCCTGGAGGGGAAGAGACCCAGTACTTC
CDR3 protein: CASSPGGEETQYF

clone size: once
D gene: -
V gene: TRBV6-1
CDR3 length: 13
J gene: TRBJ1-2
CDR3 DNA: TGTGCCAGCAGTGAAAGGGGTGACTATGGCTACACCTTC
CDR3 protein: CASSERGDYGYTF

clone size: -
D gene: -
V gene: TRBV7-3
CDR3 length: 16
J gene: TRBJ2-1
CDR3 DNA: TGTGCCAGCAGCCCTCGCGGAGGGAGCTCCTACAATGAGCAGTTCTTC
CDR3 protein: CASSPRGGSSYNEQFF

clone size: once
D gene: -
V gene: TRBV28
CDR3 length: 15
J gene: TRBJ1-5
CDR3 DNA: TGTGCCAGCAGAGATCTGCGGGGGGGCAATCAGCCCCAGCATTTT
CDR3 protein: CASRDLRGGNQPQHF

clone size: -
D gene: -
V gene: TRBV19
CDR3 length: 13
J gene: TRBJ1-1
CDR3 DNA: TGTGCCAGTACCGCCACAAGGGCTCGTGAAGCTTTCTTT
CDR3 protein: CASTATRAREAFF

clone size: -
D gene: -
V gene: TRBV15
CDR3 length: 14
J gene: TRBJ2-5
CDR3 DNA: TGTGCCACCAGCAGAGCGGGGAGCCAAGAGACCCAGTACTTC
CDR3 protein: CATSRAGSQETQYF

clone size: -
D gene: -
V gene: TRBV6-6
CDR3 length: 12
J gene: TRBJ1-5
CDR3 DNA: TGTGCCAGCAGTCTCCCAAATCAGCCCCAGCATTTT
CDR3 protein: CASSLPNQPQHF

clone size: -
D gene: -
V gene: TRBV11-3
CDR3 length: 13
J gene: TRBJ2-1
CDR3 DNA: TGTGCCAGCAGCTTAGGCGGGCCGAATGAGCAGTTCTTC
CDR3 protein: CASSLGGPNEQFF

clone size: -
D gene: -
V gene: TRBV2
CDR3 length: 13
J gene: TRBJ2-3
CDR3 DNA: TGTGCCAGCAGTCCAGAAAACACAGATACGCAGTATTTT
CDR3 protein: CASSPENTDTQYF

clone size: few
D gene: TRBD2
V gene: TRBV6-4
CDR3 length: 16
J gene: TRBJ2-1
CDR3 DNA: TGTGCCAGCGGTCTAGCGGGGGGTACCCCTTACAATGAGCAGTTCTTC
CDR3 protein: CASGLAGGTPYNEQFF

clone size: -
D gene: -
V gene: TRBV6-4
CDR3 length: 18
J gene: TRBJ1-1
CDR3 DNA: TGTGCCAGCAGTGACTCTAGGGAGGGTTGGAGGCTGAACACTGAAGCTTTCTTT
CDR3 protein: CASSDSREGWRLNTEAFF

clone size: -
D gene: -
V gene: TRBV5-3
CDR3 length: 14
J gene: TRBJ2-7
CDR3 DNA: TGTGCCAGCAGCTACCGGGACCGAGCCTACGAGCAGTACTTC
CDR3 protein: CASSYRDRAYEQYF

clone size: -
D gene: TRBD2
V gene: TRBV6-5
CDR3 length: 15
J gene: TRBJ2-5
CDR3 DNA: TGTGCCAGCAGTTACGCGACTAGCGGGAAGGAGACCCAGTACTTC
CDR3 protein: CASSYATSGKETQYF

clone size: -
D gene: TRBD1
V gene: TRBV9
CDR3 length: 16
J gene: TRBJ1-2
CDR3 DNA: TGTGCCAGCAGCGCCTCCGGGACAGGGGGACCCTATGGCTACACCTTC
CDR3 protein: CASSASGTGGPYGYTF

clone size: -
D gene: -
V gene: TRBV4-3
CDR3 length: 15
J gene: TRBJ1-2
CDR3 DNA: TGCGCCAGCAGCCAAGATGCGGGTTCAGACTATGGCTACACCTTC
CDR3 protein: CASSQDAGSDYGYTF

clone size: -
D gene: TRBD1
V gene: TRBV7-2
CDR3 length: 13
J gene: TRBJ1-2
CDR3 DNA: TGTGCCAGCGGACAACAGGGGGCCTATGGCTACACCTTC
CDR3 protein: CASGQQGAYGYTF

clone size: -
D gene: -
V gene: TRBV15
CDR3 length: 14
J gene: TRBJ1-2
CDR3 DNA: TGTGCCACCAGCCCCCCGGGGGCCCCATATGGCTACACCTTC
CDR3 protein: CATSPPGAPYGYTF

clone size: -
D gene: -
V gene: TRBV19
CDR3 length: 14
J gene: TRBJ1-2
CDR3 DNA: TGTGCCAGTAGTTACCGGACAAGGGTTATCGGCTACACCTTC
CDR3 protein: CASSYRTRVIGYTF

clone size: -
D gene: -
V gene: TRBV7-2
CDR3 length: 13
J gene: TRBJ1-2
CDR3 DNA: TGTGCCAGCAGCTTACTGGGAAAGTACGGCTACACCTTC
CDR3 protein: CASSLLGKYGYTF

clone size: -
D gene: -
V gene: TRBV10-3
CDR3 length: 13
J gene: TRBJ2-3
CDR3 DNA: TGTGCCATCAGTGGGGTAGGCACAGATACGCAGTATTTT
CDR3 protein: CAISGVGTDTQYF

clone size: few
D gene: -
V gene: TRBV19
CDR3 length: 14
J gene: TRBJ1-2
CDR3 DNA: TGTGCCAGTAGTAAGACAGGACTTAACTATGGCTACACCTTC
CDR3 protein: CASSKTGLNYGYTF

clone size: -
D gene: -
V gene: TRBV6-5
CDR3 length: 14
J gene: TRBJ1-1
CDR3 DNA: TGTGCCAGCAGTTACTCGCCCAGGACCACTGAAGCTTTCTTT
CDR3 protein: CASSYSPRTTEAFF

clone size: -
D gene: TRBD1
V gene: TRBV2
CDR3 length: 12
J gene: TRBJ2-5
CDR3 DNA: TGTGCCGGGGGACAGGGAGGTACGTCCCAGTACTTC
CDR3 protein: CAGGQGGTSQYF

clone size: -
D gene: TRBD1
V gene: TRBV6-5
CDR3 length: 13
J gene: TRBJ1-6
CDR3 DNA: TGTGCCAGTAGACAGGGGGCGCGTTCACCCCTCCACTTT
CDR3 protein: CASRQGARSPLHF

clone size: -
D gene: TRBD2
V gene: TRBV4-1
CDR3 length: 18
J gene: TRBJ2-7
CDR3 DNA: TGCGCCAGCAGCCAAGCGAGGTCCGGGACTAAATGGGCATCCGAGCAGTACTTC
CDR3 protein: CASSQARSGTKWASEQYF

clone size: few
D gene: TRBD2
V gene: TRBV28
CDR3 length: 15
J gene: TRBJ2-3
CDR3 DNA: TGTGCCAGCAGCTTAGCGGGGGGGCCGGGAGATACGCAGTATTTT
CDR3 protein: CASSLAGGPGDTQYF